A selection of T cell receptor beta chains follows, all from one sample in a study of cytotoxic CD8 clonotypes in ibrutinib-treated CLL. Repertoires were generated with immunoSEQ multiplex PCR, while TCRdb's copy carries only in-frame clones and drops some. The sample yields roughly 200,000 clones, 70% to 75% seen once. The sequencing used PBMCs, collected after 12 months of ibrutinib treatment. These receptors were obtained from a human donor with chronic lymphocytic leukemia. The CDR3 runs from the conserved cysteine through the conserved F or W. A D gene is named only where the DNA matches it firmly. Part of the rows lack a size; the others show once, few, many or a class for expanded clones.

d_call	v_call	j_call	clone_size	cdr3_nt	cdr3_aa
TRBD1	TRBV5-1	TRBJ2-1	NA	TGCGCCAGCAGCTCCAACGCCGGGACAGGGAACAATGAGCAGTTCTTC	CASSSNAGTGNNEQFF
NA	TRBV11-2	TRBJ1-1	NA	TGTGCCAGCAGCTCAAGTGGACGGCGGAACACTGAAGCTTTCTTT	CASSSSGRRNTEAFF
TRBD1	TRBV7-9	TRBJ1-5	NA	TGTGCCAGCAGCTCGGGACAGGGCAATCAGCCCCAGCATTTT	CASSSGQGNQPQHF
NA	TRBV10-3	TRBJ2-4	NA	TGTGCCATCGGAAGGTTAGAGAGCATTCAGTACTTC	CAIGRLESIQYF
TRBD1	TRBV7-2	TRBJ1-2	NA	TGTGCCAGCAGCTTTCCGGGACAGTATTCAAATGGCTACACCTTC	CASSFPGQYSNGYTF
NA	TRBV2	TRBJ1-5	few	TGTGCCGGATCAGCCCAGGCCAATCAGCCCCAGCATTTT	CAGSAQANQPQHF
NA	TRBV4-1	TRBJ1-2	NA	TGCGCCAGCAGCCAAGATTGGGCGGTTAACTATGGCTACACCTTC	CASSQDWAVNYGYTF
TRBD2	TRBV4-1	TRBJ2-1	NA	TGCGCCAGCAGCCAAGATTCCGGACTAGCTTACAATGAGCAGTTCTTC	CASSQDSGLAYNEQFF
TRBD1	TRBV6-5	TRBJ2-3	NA	TGTGCCAGCATGCCACAGGGGGCGAGCACAGATACGCAGTATTTT	CASMPQGASTDTQYF
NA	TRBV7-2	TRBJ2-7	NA	TGTGCCAGCAGCTTCACCGGGACTGCTGGCGAGCAGTACTTC	CASSFTGTAGEQYF
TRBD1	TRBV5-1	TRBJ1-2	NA	TGCGCCAGCAGCTTGGCGTGGGACAGGGGAGAGGGTGGCTACACCTTC	CASSLAWDRGEGGYTF
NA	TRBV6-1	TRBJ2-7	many	TGTGCCAGCAGTGAAGGAGGGGTCCCCTACGAGCAGTACTTC	CASSEGGVPYEQYF
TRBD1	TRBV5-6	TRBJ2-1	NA	TGTGCCAGCAGTCGTGCGACAGGGAATGAGCAGTTCTTC	CASSRATGNEQFF
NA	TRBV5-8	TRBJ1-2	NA	TGTGCCAGCAGTTTAACACTCACTCGGACCGACTACACCTTC	CASSLTLTRTDYTF
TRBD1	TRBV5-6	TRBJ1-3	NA	TGTGCCAGCAGCACCCGGGACAGGGTGGACACCATATATTTT	CASSTRDRVDTIYF
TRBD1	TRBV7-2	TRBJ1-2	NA	TGTGCCAGCAGCTTAGAGGAGGGGGCGCAAGCCATGGGCTACACCTTC	CASSLEEGAQAMGYTF
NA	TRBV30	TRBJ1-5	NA	TGTGCCTGGAGTAGGGACAGCAATCAGCCCCAGCATTTT	CAWSRDSNQPQHF
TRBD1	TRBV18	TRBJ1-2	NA	TGTGCCAGCTCACCAGCCAGGGGGCTTTATGGCTACACCTTC	CASSPARGLYGYTF
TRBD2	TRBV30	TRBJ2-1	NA	TGTGCCTTGGACTCGGTCCAGGGAGGGGAGAATGAGCAGTTCTTC	CALDSVQGGENEQFF
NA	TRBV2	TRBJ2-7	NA	TGTGCCAGCAGTGATTACGGGTCGCAGTACTTC	CASSDYGSQYF
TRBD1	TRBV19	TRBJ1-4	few	TGTGCCAGTAGTATGGACAGGAGGACTATGGAGGAAAAACTGTTTTTT	CASSMDRRTMEEKLFF
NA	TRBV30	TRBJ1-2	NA	TGTGCCTCTTCCGGCTCCAACTATGGCTACACCTTC	CASSGSNYGYTF
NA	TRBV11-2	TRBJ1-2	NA	TGTGCCAGCAGCTTAGTCCCCGGGGGTGGCTACACCTTC	CASSLVPGGGYTF
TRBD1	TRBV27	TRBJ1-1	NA	TGTGCCAGCAGTCCTCTTACAGGGGCGGGCACTGAAGCTTTCTTT	CASSPLTGAGTEAFF
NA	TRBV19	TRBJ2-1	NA	TGTGCCAGTAGTATAGTCCCCAGGGCCTACAATGAGCAGTTCTTC	CASSIVPRAYNEQFF
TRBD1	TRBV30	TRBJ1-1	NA	TGTGCCTGGAGGTGGCAGGGGGCCGGTGAAGCTTTCTTT	CAWRWQGAGEAFF
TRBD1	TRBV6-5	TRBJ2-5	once	TGTGCCAGCAGACTACGACAGGGGGCGGGGGAGACCCAGTACTTC	CASRLRQGAGETQYF
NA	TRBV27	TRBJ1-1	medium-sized	TGTGCCAGCGGCCCCACCAGGGCGGATGAAGCTTTCTTT	CASGPTRADEAFF
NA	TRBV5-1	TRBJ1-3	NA	TGCGCCAGCAGCTTGACGGGAGCTGGAAACACCATATATTTT	CASSLTGAGNTIYF
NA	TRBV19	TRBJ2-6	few	TGTGCCAGTAGTCAGTTTGAGGTCTACTACTCTGGGGCCAACGTCCTGACTTTC	CASSQFEVYYSGANVLTF
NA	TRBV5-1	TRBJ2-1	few	TGCGCCAGCAGCTTTTGGAATGAGCAGTTCTTC	CASSFWNEQFF
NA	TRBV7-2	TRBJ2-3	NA	TGTGCCAGCAGCTTATCCTTTTACGGGCAGTATTTT	CASSLSFYGQYF
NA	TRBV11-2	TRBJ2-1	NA	TGTGCCAGCAGCCCTCTCCTCCGCGGGGCGCCAGGTGGTGAGTTCTTC	CASSPLLRGAPGGEFF
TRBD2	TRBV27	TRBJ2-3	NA	TGTGCCAGCAGCTTTCTAGCGGGAGAGACAGATACGCAGTATTTT	CASSFLAGETDTQYF
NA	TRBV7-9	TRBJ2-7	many	TGTGCCAGCAGCTTAAACTACGAGCAGTACTTC	CASSLNYEQYF
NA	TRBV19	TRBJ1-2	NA	TGTGCCAGTAGTCGCACAGCAAACTATGGCTACACCTTC	CASSRTANYGYTF
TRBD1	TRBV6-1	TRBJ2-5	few	TGTGCCAGCGGACCTGGCAGGGGGGAGACCCAGTACTTC	CASGPGRGETQYF
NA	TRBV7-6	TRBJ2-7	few	TGTGCCAGCAGCTTCTCCTATAGCTCCTACGAGCAGTACTTC	CASSFSYSSYEQYF
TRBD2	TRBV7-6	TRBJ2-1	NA	TGTGCCAGCAGCTTAGGGCTAGCGGGAGGTCTTGAGCAGTTCTTC	CASSLGLAGGLEQFF
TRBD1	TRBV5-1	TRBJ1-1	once	TGCGCCAGCAGCGAAAACAGGGGCCAGAACACTGAAGCTTTCTTT	CASSENRGQNTEAFF
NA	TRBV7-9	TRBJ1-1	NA	TGTGCCAGCAGCCAGACACAACATGGGACTGAAGCTTTCTTT	CASSQTQHGTEAFF
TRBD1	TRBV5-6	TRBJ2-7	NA	TGTGCCAGCAGCTTGGTACAGGGGGTCTACGAGCAGTACTTC	CASSLVQGVYEQYF
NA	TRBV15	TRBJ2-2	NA	TGTGCCACCAGCAGAGAAATTGCCGGGGAGCTGTTTTTT	CATSREIAGELFF
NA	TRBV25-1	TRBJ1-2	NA	TGTGCCAGCAGTGAACGTGGGAATGGCTACACCTTC	CASSERGNGYTF
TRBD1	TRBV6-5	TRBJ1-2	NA	TGTGCCAGCAGTTCCGACAGGGGAGCTAACTATGGCTACACCTTC	CASSSDRGANYGYTF
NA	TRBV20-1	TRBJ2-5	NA	TGCTCCGGGCGGAGTCGAGAGACCCAGTACTTC	CSGRSRETQYF
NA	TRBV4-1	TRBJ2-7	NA	TGCGCCAGCAGCCAAGAAGGTGGGAGAATCGACTACGAGCAGTACTTC	CASSQEGGRIDYEQYF